This T cell receptor (beta chain) originates from a study of blood T cell repertoires in COVID-19. The V and J ends lost 4 bases and 4 bases, in that order; junction bases with no gene match: 9. The CDR3 consists of 15 residues. Germline V gives CDR1 SGHKS, CDR2 YYEKEE (reference sequence). Only in-frame clones appear in the TCRdb table, and some are missing; sequencing was by immunoSEQ multiplex PCR. The sample carries 120,000 or so clones, 75% to 85% recorded once. This chain uses TRBV5-5 with TRBJ2-5, with 8 bases identical to TRBD1. This TCR derives from a man aged 40-50 years with active or convalescent COVID-19. Sequenced input: peripheral blood. The CDR3 sequence is CASSMAAGGIETQYF. The DNA for the CDR3 is TGTGCCAGCAGCATGGCTGCAGGGGGCATAGAGACCCAGTACTTC.